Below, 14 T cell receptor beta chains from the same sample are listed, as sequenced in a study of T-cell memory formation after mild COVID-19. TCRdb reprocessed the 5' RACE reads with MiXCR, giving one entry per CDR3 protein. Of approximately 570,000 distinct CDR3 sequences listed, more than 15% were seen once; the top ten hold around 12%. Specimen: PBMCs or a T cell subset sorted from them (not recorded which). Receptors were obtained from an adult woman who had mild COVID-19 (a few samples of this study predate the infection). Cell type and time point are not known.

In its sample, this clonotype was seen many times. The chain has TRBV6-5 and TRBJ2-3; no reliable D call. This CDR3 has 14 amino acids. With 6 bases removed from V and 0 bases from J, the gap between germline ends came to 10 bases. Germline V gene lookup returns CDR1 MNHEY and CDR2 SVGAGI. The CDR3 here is CASSVRRSTDTQYF. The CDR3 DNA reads TGTGCCAGCAGCGTCCGGCGAAGCACAGATACGCAGTATTTT.

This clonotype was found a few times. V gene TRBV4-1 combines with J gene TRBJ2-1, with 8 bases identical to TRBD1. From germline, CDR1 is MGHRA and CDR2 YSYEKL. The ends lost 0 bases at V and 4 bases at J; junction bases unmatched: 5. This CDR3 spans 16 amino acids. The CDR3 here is CASSQERTGIYNEQFF. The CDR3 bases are TGCGCCAGCAGCCAAGAGAGGACAGGGATTTACAATGAGCAGTTCTTC.

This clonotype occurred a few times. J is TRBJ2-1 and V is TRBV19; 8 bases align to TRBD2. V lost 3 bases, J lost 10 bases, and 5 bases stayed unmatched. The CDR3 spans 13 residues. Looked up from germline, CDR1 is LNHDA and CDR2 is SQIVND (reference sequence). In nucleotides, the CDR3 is TGTGCCAGTAGTATGGGGGGACTAGGCGAGCAGTTCTTC. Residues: CASSMGGLGEQFF.

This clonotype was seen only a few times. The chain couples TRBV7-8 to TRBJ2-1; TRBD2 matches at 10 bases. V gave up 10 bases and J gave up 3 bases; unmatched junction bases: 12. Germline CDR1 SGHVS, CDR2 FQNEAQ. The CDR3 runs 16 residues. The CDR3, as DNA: TGTGCCACCCGAGATATTACTAGCGGGGTCTACAATGAGCAGTTCTTC. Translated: CATRDITSGVYNEQFF.

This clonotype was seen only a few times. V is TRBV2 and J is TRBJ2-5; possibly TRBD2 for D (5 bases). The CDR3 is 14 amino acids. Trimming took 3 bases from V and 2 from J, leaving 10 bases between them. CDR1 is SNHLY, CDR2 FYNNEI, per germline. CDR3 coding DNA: TGTGCCAGCAGTGACTGGACTTCTCAAGAGACCCAGTACTTC. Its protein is CASSDWTSQETQYF.

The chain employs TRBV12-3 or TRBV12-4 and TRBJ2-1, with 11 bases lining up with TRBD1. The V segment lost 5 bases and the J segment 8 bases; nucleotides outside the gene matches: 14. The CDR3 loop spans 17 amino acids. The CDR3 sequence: CASSPTRTGGMIDEQFF. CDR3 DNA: TGTGCCAGCAGTCCTACACGGACAGGGGGCATGATCGATGAGCAGTTCTTC.

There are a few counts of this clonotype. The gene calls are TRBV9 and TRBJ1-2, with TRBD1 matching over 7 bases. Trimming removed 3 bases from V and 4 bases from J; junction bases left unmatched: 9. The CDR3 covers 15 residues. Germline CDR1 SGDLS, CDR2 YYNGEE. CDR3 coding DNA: TGTGCCAGCAGCGGGACAGGCCGGACGGTCTATGGCTACACCTTC. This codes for CASSGTGRTVYGYTF.

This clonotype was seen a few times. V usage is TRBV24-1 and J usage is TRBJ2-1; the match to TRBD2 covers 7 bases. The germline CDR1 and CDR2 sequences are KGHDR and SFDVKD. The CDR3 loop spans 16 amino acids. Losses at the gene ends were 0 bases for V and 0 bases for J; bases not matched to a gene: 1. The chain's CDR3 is CATSDLGGGSYNEQFF. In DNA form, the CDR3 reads TGTGCCACCAGTGATTTGGGGGGGGGCTCCTACAATGAGCAGTTCTTC.

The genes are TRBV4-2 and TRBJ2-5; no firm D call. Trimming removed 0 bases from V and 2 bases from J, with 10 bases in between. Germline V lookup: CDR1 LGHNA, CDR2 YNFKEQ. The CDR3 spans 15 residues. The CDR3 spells CASSQDVLGQETQYF. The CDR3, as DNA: TGTGCCAGCAGCCAAGATGTATTAGGTCAAGAGACCCAGTACTTC.

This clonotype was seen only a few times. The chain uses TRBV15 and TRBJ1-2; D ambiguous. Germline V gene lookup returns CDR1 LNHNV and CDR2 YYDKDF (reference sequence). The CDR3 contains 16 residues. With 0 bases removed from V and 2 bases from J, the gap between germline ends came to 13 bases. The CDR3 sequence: CATSRDLAAENYGYTF. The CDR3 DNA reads TGTGCCACCAGCAGAGATCTGGCGGCAGAAAACTATGGCTACACCTTC.

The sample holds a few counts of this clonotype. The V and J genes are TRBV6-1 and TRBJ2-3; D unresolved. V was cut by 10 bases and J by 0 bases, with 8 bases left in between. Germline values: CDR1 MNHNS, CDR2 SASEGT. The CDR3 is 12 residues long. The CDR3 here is CATGRSTDTQYF. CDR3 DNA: TGTGCCACAGGACGTAGCACAGATACGCAGTATTTT.

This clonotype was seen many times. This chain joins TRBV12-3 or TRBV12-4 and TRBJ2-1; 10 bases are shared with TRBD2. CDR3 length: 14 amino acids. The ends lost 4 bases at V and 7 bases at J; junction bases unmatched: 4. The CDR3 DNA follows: TGTGCCAGCAGTTCGCTAGCGGGGGAAAATGAGCAGTTCTTC. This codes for CASSSLAGENEQFF.

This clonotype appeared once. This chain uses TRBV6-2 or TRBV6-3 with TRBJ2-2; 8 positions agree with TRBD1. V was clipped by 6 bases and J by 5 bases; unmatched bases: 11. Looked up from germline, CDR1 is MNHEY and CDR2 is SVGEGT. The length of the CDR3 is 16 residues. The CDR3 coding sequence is TGTGCCAGCAGCCCGACGGACAGGGTAGATACCGGGGAGCTGTTTTTT. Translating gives CASSPTDRVDTGELFF.

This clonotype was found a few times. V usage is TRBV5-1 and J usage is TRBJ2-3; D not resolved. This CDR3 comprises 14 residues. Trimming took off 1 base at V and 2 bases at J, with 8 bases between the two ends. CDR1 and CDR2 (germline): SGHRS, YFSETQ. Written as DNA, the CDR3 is TGCGCCAGCAGCTTGTGGGCCAACACAGATACGCAGTATTTT. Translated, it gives CASSLWANTDTQYF.